This is a list of T cell receptor beta chains from one sample in a study of identical twins. TCRdb analysed the 5' RACE reads with MiXCR anew, one entry per CDR3 protein. The sample consists of about 480,000 distinct CDR3 sequences, 14% of them appearing once. This sample also appeared in a second study, on yellow fever vaccine responses in identical twins.

Input material: CD4+ T cells sorted from blood. The receptor source for this set is a woman aged 18-29 years in good health. CDR3s include the opening cysteine and the closing phenylalanine or tryptophan. A D gene is named only where the DNA matches it firmly. Only part of the rows carry a size: once, few, many, or a class if the clone is expanded.

TRBV4-3	few	TRBJ2-7	-	TGCGCCAGCAGCCAAGATATTGGCTACGAGCAGTACTTC	CASSQDIGYEQYF
TRBV12-3/TRBV12-4	-	TRBJ2-7	-	TGTGCCAGCAGTTTGGCAGGCCCCGACGAGCAGTACTTC	CASSLAGPDEQYF
TRBV21-1	-	TRBJ2-2	-	TGTGCCAGCAGCGCGGAGACAGGGCATGGCGGGGAGCTGTTTTTT	CASSAETGHGGELFF
TRBV11-2	-	TRBJ2-7	TRBD2	TGTGCCAGCAGCTTAATGACGGGACCGCCCAGGACTAGCTCCTACGAGCAGTACTTC	CASSLMTGPPRTSSYEQYF
TRBV6-1	-	TRBJ2-2	-	TGTGCCAGCAGAACCTCCATTCGGCCGCTCACCGGGGAGCTGTTTTTT	CASRTSIRPLTGELFF
TRBV7-2	-	TRBJ2-7	-	TGTGCCAGCAGCTTAGCGGAGGGAAGGTACTACGAGCAGTACTTC	CASSLAEGRYYEQYF
TRBV9	few	TRBJ2-2	TRBD2	TGTGCCAGCAGCGTAGCTACCGGACTAGCGGGGGATGCAACCGGGGAGCTGTTTTTT	CASSVATGLAGDATGELFF
TRBV28	few	TRBJ2-7	-	TGTGCCAGCAGTGAGGACTGGGAGCAGTACTTC	CASSEDWEQYF
TRBV7-3	few	TRBJ1-6	-	TGTGCCAGCAGCTTAACCCGACAGCTTAGCTCCTATAATTCACCCCTCCACTTT	CASSLTRQLSSYNSPLHF
TRBV5-1	few	TRBJ2-7	-	TGCGCCAGCAGCTTGGGAGGGGCTAAAGGCTCCTACGAGCAGTACTTC	CASSLGGAKGSYEQYF
TRBV5-1	-	TRBJ2-5	TRBD1	TGCGCCAGCAGTTCGGGACAGGGAAGGTTAGAGACCCAGTACTTC	CASSSGQGRLETQYF
TRBV12-3/TRBV12-4	-	TRBJ2-1	TRBD2	TGTGCCAGCAGGCTTGGACTAGCTAGCAATGAGCAGTTCTTC	CASRLGLASNEQFF
TRBV2	few	TRBJ1-4	TRBD1	TGTGCCAGCAGTGAGGATTGGACAGGGGTGGAAAAACTGTTTTTT	CASSEDWTGVEKLFF
TRBV5-1	many	TRBJ1-1	-	TGCGCCAGCAGCTCCTCAACGAGGAACACTGAAGCTTTCTTT	CASSSSTRNTEAFF
TRBV4-3	-	TRBJ2-1	TRBD2	TGCGCCAGCAGCCTACAGGCGTGGGGGGGTAATGAGCAGTTCTTC	CASSLQAWGGNEQFF
TRBV28	-	TRBJ2-7	-	TGTGCCAGCAGCCTGTCGGGAGAAGGGGGTTCACAGTACTTC	CASSLSGEGGSQYF
TRBV12-3/TRBV12-4	-	TRBJ2-1	-	TGTGCCAGCAGCCAAGCGACAGATACCAGCTCCTACAATGAGCAGTTCTTC	CASSQATDTSSYNEQFF
TRBV12-3/TRBV12-4	few	TRBJ2-7	TRBD1	TGTGCCAGCACAAAAGGGACAGTGAACTACGAGCAGTACTTC	CASTKGTVNYEQYF
TRBV12-3/TRBV12-4	many	TRBJ1-2	-	TGTGCCAGCATGGACCCACTGGGGGTACCCCCGTATGGCTACACCTTC	CASMDPLGVPPYGYTF
TRBV5-1	-	TRBJ1-1	TRBD1	TGCGCCAGCAGCCCGGACCGGACAGGGGGCACTGAAGCTTTCTTT	CASSPDRTGGTEAFF
TRBV12-3/TRBV12-4	-	TRBJ1-5	-	TGTGCCAGCAGCCACGACAGGTATAGCAATCAGCCCCAGCATTTT	CASSHDRYSNQPQHF
TRBV9	few	TRBJ2-1	TRBD2	TGTGCCAGCAGCGTAGTAGTACTAGCGGGAATCAATGAGCAGTTCTTC	CASSVVVLAGINEQFF
TRBV7-9	many	TRBJ2-7	-	TGTGCCAGCAGCTCGCCATTAGCGGTCTACGAGCAGTACTTC	CASSSPLAVYEQYF
TRBV6-1	-	TRBJ2-2	TRBD1	TGTGCCAGCAGGCATGGACAGGGGAGAACCGGGGAGCTGTTTTTT	CASRHGQGRTGELFF
TRBV5-1	many	TRBJ2-7	-	TGCGCCAGCAGCTTGGCCGGGCAGTCCGGTTACGAGCAGTACTTC	CASSLAGQSGYEQYF
TRBV12-3/TRBV12-4	-	TRBJ1-5	TRBD1	TGTGCCAGCACCTCTTGGACAGGGGGCTTGGATCAGCCCCAGCATTTT	CASTSWTGGLDQPQHF
TRBV5-1	many	TRBJ2-1	TRBD1	TGCGCCAGCAGCAGAGGACAGGGCTCCTACAATGAGCAGTTCTTC	CASSRGQGSYNEQFF
TRBV20-1	-	TRBJ2-1	TRBD2	TGCAGTGCTAGAGAGGGTAGCGGGAGAAAGGGCAATGAGCAGTTCTTC	CSAREGSGRKGNEQFF
TRBV29-1	few	TRBJ2-3	-	TGCAGCGTCCGCCCTGGAGATACGCAGTATTTT	CSVRPGDTQYF
TRBV10-3	few	TRBJ1-1	-	TGTGCCATCAGTGATCATTGGGGCAACACTGAAGCTTTCTTT	CAISDHWGNTEAFF
TRBV11-2	-	TRBJ2-7	TRBD2	TGTGCCAGCAGCTTAGCGACTAGCGGCACCTACGAGCAGTACTTC	CASSLATSGTYEQYF